This T cell receptor (beta chain) derives from a study of blood T cell repertoires in COVID-19. TCRdb keeps only in-frame clones here, not all; method: immunoSEQ multiplex PCR. The sample lists around 120,000 clones, approximately 81% occurring once. The V gene's germline CDR1 is MDHEN and CDR2 SYDVKM. CDR3 size: 16 residues. Trimming cost V 5 bases and J 0 bases; bases outside gene matches: 6. This TCR derives from a human donor in a cohort sampled during active COVID-19. The chain uses TRBV28 and TRBJ2-2; 7 nucleotides line up with TRBD2. Sequencing input: peripheral blood. The CDR3 is CASSIASGTNTGELFF. The CDR3 DNA reads TGTGCCAGCAGTATCGCTAGCGGAACGAACACCGGGGAGCTGTTTTTT.